These 28 T cell receptor beta chains originate from one sample sequenced in a study of cytotoxic CD8 clonotypes in ibrutinib-treated CLL (dated by TCRdb to 2020 to 2022). The method was the immunoSEQ multiplex PCR assay. TCRdb holds this immuneACCESS table with in-frame rearrangements only. Some clones are missing; in checked studies, unresolved V genes explain under half, and the rest has no known cause. Counted in this sample were around 140,000 clones; around 76% of them appeared once. Around 5% of the sample is in the top ten clones. What the time point label conveys for this sample: around 25 months on ibrutinib. Material: PBMCs, obtained after 24 months of ibrutinib treatment. These receptors originate from a human donor with chronic lymphocytic leukemia.

Only one count was recorded for this clone. The V and J genes are TRBV6-6 and TRBJ1-6; D not certain. Between the trimmed V and J ends, which lost 2 bases and 8 bases, there was a span of 10 bases. Germline V CDR1 and CDR2: MNHNY, SVGAGI (reference sequence). This CDR3 is built from 14 residues. CDR3 in DNA: TGTGCCAGCAGTTACGTGGGCCCCGATTCACCCCTCCACTTT. Residues: CASSYVGPDSPLHF.

With respect to this clone: Other DNA sequences in the sample encode the same CDR3. The chain has TRBV18 and TRBJ2-3; no clear D. This CDR3 region has 12 residues. CDR1 and CDR2 from the germline V gene are KGHSH and LQKENI. V lost 4 bases and J lost 1, with 3 bases in between. Written as DNA, the CDR3 is TGTGCCAGCTCACAGGGCACAGATACGCAGTATTTT. As protein: CASSQGTDTQYF.

This clone was seen only a few times. The J gene is TRBJ2-3, the V gene TRBV11-2; D not certain. Trimming removed 1 base from V and 0 bases from J, with 8 bases in between. The CDR3 has 15 amino acids. In germline, CDR1 is SGHAT, CDR2 FQNNGV. CDR3 nucleotide sequence: TGTGCCAGCAGCTTAGTCCCCTATAGCACAGATACGCAGTATTTT. Amino acids: CASSLVPYSTDTQYF.

The chain's CDR3 is CASSSGTGPTYEQYF. In DNA form, the CDR3 reads TGTGCCAGCAGCTCCGGGACAGGACCAACCTACGAGCAGTACTTC. The chain uses TRBV7-9 and TRBJ2-7; 8 nucleotides line up with TRBD1. The V gene end was trimmed by 4 bases and the J gene end by 2 bases; junction bases not matched to a gene: 7. The CDR3 is 15 amino acids. Germline values: CDR1 SEHNR, CDR2 FQNEAQ (reference sequence).

This chain joins TRBV6-4 and TRBJ1-2, with TRBD1 as a possible D gene (6 bases). Germline-derived CDR1 and CDR2 are MRHNA and SNTAGT. Trimming took off 6 bases at V and 3 bases at J, with 11 bases between the two ends. The CDR3 extends over 13 amino acids. The CDR3 sequence is CASSQTGHYGYTF. CDR3 bases: TGTGCCAGCAGCCAGACAGGCCACTATGGCTACACCTTC.

V gene TRBV4-2 combines with J gene TRBJ2-5; 8 bases agree with TRBD1. Germline V CDR1 and CDR2: LGHNA, YNFKEQ. The J segment lost 5 bases and the V segment lost 1 base, leaving 9 bases of the junction unmatched. The CDR3 runs to 16 residues. The CDR3 here is CASSQAGQGAGETQYF. The CDR3 DNA reads as TGTGCCAGCAGCCAAGCGGGGCAGGGGGCCGGGGAGACCCAGTACTTC.

The chain uses TRBV6-5 and TRBJ2-3; D unclear. The CDR3 sequence is 14 residues long. With 2 bases removed from V and 1 base from J, the gap between germline ends came to 7 bases. In germline, CDR1 is MNHEY, CDR2 SVGAGI. This chain's CDR3 is CASSYGQRTDTQYF. CDR3 DNA: TGTGCCAGCAGTTACGGGCAGCGCACAGATACGCAGTATTTT.

This clone was observed many times. The chain employs TRBV11-2 and TRBJ2-1; the D is unclear. Germline values: CDR1 SGHAT, CDR2 FQNNGV. The V end lost 4 bases, the J end lost 0 bases, and 13 bases lay between the germline ends. The CDR3 has 16 residues. The CDR3 loop reads CASSSSLVGSYNEQFF. The CDR3 bases are TGTGCCAGCAGCTCCTCCCTGGTGGGCTCCTACAATGAGCAGTTCTTC.

This clone was counted a single time. The chain's CDR3 is CASSFRVNTEAFF. The CDR3 coding sequence is TGCGCCAGCAGCTTCCGGGTGAACACTGAAGCTTTCTTT. V is TRBV5-1 and J is TRBJ1-1; no definite D call. Germline CDR1 reads SGHRS; CDR2 reads YFSETQ. The length of the CDR3 is 13 residues. V gave up 2 bases and J gave up 0 bases, with 5 bases separating them.

The chain joins TRBV19 to TRBJ2-2, with TRBD2 as a possible D gene (5 bases). Germline V gene lookup returns CDR1 LNHDA and CDR2 SQIVND (reference sequence). V lost 10 bases and J 6 bases, leaving 18 bases between the germline ends. This CDR3 is built from 14 residues. Here the CDR3 DNA reads TGTGCCACCTCGGCGGGTTTGCGGGCCGGGGAGCTGTTTTTT. As protein: CATSAGLRAGELFF.

The V call is TRBV6-5, the J call TRBJ1-1; D is unclear. CDR1 is MNHEY, CDR2 SVGAGI, per germline. The CDR3 is 13 residues long. Between the trimmed V and J ends, which lost 6 bases and 3 bases, there was a span of 11 bases. CDR3 loop: CASSRHSDTEAFF. CDR3 DNA: TGTGCCAGCAGCCGACACTCGGACACTGAAGCTTTCTTT.

The V gene is TRBV9, the J gene TRBJ1-5; possible D gene TRBD1, 5 bases. Germline CDR1 is SGDLS and CDR2 is YYNGEE. The CDR3 extends over 15 amino acids. V lost 4 bases and J lost 5, with 16 bases in between. The CDR3, as DNA: TGTGCCAGCAGCCCGACAGACCGGGACCATCAGCCCCAGCATTTT. Translating gives CASSPTDRDHQPQHF.

This clone was counted between two and nine times. The chain combines TRBV18 with TRBJ1-2, with 7 bases that match TRBD1. Germline V gene lookup returns CDR1 KGHSH and CDR2 LQKENI. The CDR3 totals 13 residues. Unmatched junction bases numbered 4, after V lost 3 bases and J lost 6 bases. The CDR3 nucleotides are TGTGCCAGCTCACCCCTCGGACAGGATGGCTACACCTTC. Encoded protein: CASSPLGQDGYTF. The variable domain in full, with the rest retrieved from reference TRBV18 and TRBJ1-2, is NAGVMQNPRHLVRRRGQEARLRCSPMKGHSHVYWYRQLPEEGLKFMVYLQKENIIDESGMPKERFSAEFPKEGPSILRIQQVVRGDSAAYFCASSPLGQDGYTFGSGTRLTVV.

J is TRBJ1-2 and V is TRBV10-1; weak D call: TRBD1 (5 bases). The ends were cut back, 3 bases at V and 4 bases at J, with 9 bases in the middle. Germline loops: CDR1 WNHNN, CDR2 SYGVQD (reference sequence). The CDR3 has 13 amino acids. This CDR3 is CASSEWGCYGYTF. The DNA for the CDR3 is TGCGCCAGCAGTGAATGGGGGTGCTATGGCTACACCTTC.

V gene TRBV19 combines with J gene TRBJ1-1; weak D call: TRBD1 (6 bases). Germline CDR1 reads LNHDA; CDR2 reads SQIVND (reference sequence). The CDR3 is 13 residues long. Trimming shortened V by 8 bases and J by 1 base, and 11 bases separated the two germline ends. The CDR3 DNA reads TGTGCCAGTGAATGGACAGCGAACACTGAAGCTTTCTTT. Its protein product is CASEWTANTEAFF.

The chain combines TRBV28 with TRBJ1-4, with a possible D match to TRBD1 (5 bases). This CDR3 has 12 residues. Germline V gene lookup returns CDR1 MDHEN and CDR2 SYDVKM. Between the trimmed V and J ends, which lost 4 bases and 8 bases, there was a span of 8 bases. CDR3 sequence: CASSSGQEKLFF. The CDR3 DNA reads TGTGCCAGCAGTTCAGGGCAGGAAAAACTGTTTTTT.

The V call is TRBV14, the J call TRBJ2-3, with D possibly being TRBD1 or TRBD2 (5 bases each). CDR1 is SGHDN and CDR2 is FVKESK in the germline V gene. V gave up 4 bases and J gave up 7 bases, with 12 bases separating them. The length of the CDR3 is 13 residues. The chain's CDR3 is CASSLRDQNTQYF. CDR3 nucleotides: TGTGCCAGCAGCCTCCGGGACCAGAATACGCAGTATTTT.

This chain connects TRBV6-6 to TRBJ1-5; no reliable D call. There are 16 residues in the CDR3. With 0 bases removed from V and 0 bases from J, the gap between germline ends came to 9 bases. Germline V gene data show CDR1 as MNHNY and CDR2 as SVGAGI (reference sequence). This CDR3 is CASSYSTLNSNQPQHF. DNA for the CDR3: TGTGCCAGCAGTTACTCGACCCTGAATAGCAATCAGCCCCAGCATTTT.

This clone has at least ten counts. The chain employs TRBV2 and TRBJ1-1; perhaps TRBD1 as D (5 bases). This CDR3 spans 17 amino acids. Germline loops: CDR1 SNHLY, CDR2 FYNNEI. V was pared by 3 bases and J by 1 base, with 18 bases between. CDR3 residues: CASSDGGRAEPNTEAFF. CDR3 coding DNA: TGTGCCAGCAGTGACGGGGGAAGGGCGGAACCGAACACTGAAGCTTTCTTT.

V gene TRBV28 combines with J gene TRBJ1-2; 7 positions agree with TRBD1. The germline gives CDR1 MDHEN, CDR2 SYDVKM. The J segment lost 4 bases and the V segment lost 3 bases, leaving 17 bases of the junction unmatched. The CDR3 covers 18 residues. Here the CDR3 DNA reads TGTGCCAGCAGTTTCTCCTTGACAGGGTGGCAACACCCCTATGGCTACACCTTC. It codes for CASSFSLTGWQHPYGYTF.

The chain links TRBV6-1 to TRBJ2-7, with TRBD2 matching 11 bases. Per the germline V gene, CDR1 is MNHNS and CDR2 is SASEGT. V lost 4 bases, J lost 1 base, and 3 bases stayed unmatched. This CDR3 contains 15 residues. The CDR3, as DNA: TGTGCCAGCAGTGGGGGACTAGCGGCTTCCTACGAGCAGTACTTC. This sequence encodes CASSGGLAASYEQYF.

For the CDR3, the DNA is TGCGCCAGCAGCTTGGGAGAGAATCAGCCCCAGCATTTT. This codes for CASSLGENQPQHF. The V and J genes are TRBV5-1 and TRBJ1-5; the D is unclear. The CDR3 runs 13 residues. Germline V gene data show CDR1 as SGHRS and CDR2 as YFSETQ. V was pared by 0 bases and J by 4 bases, with 5 bases between.

This sequence joins TRBV10-3 and TRBJ2-2; no firm D call. Germline V gives CDR1 ENHRY, CDR2 SYGVKD. The ends were cut back, 6 bases at V and 0 bases at J, with 8 bases in the middle. There are 14 residues in the CDR3. The CDR3 here is CAIRGQANTGELFF. The CDR3 region has the DNA TGTGCCATCAGAGGGCAGGCGAACACCGGGGAGCTGTTTTTT.

The chain employs TRBV11-1 and TRBJ2-1; D unclear. In germline, CDR1 is SGHAT, CDR2 FQDESV (reference sequence). V lost 4 bases and J lost 2, with 15 bases in between. This CDR3 comprises 16 residues. The chain's CDR3 is CASSSGPAGTYNEQFF. The CDR3, as DNA: TGTGCCAGCAGCTCCGGGCCGGCTGGGACCTACAATGAGCAGTTCTTC.

This clone has just one count. This sequence joins TRBV7-7 and TRBJ2-3, with D tentatively TRBD1 or TRBD2 (5 bases each). The germline CDR1 and CDR2 sequences are SSHAT and FNYEAQ (reference sequence). This CDR3 contains 15 residues. Trimming pared 5 bases from V and 0 bases from J, leaving 12 bases between. CDR3 loop: CASSPGTASTDTQYF. CDR3 bases: TGTGCCAGCAGCCCCGGGACCGCTAGCACAGATACGCAGTATTTT.

This rearrangement joins TRBV9 to TRBJ2-6; maybe TRBD1 (6 bases). The V and J ends lost 7 bases and 2 bases respectively, with 19 bases between them. Germline V gene data show CDR1 as SGDLS and CDR2 as YYNGEE. This CDR3 region has 17 residues. CDR3: CASREQGVAAGANVLTF. The CDR3 coding sequence is TGTGCCAGCCGGGAACAGGGAGTAGCTGCTGGGGCCAACGTCCTGACTTTC.

The rearrangement links TRBV15 to TRBJ2-1; D is ambiguous. Trimming cost V 0 bases and J 8 bases, with 20 bases left between them. Germline V gene data show CDR1 as LNHNV and CDR2 as YYDKDF (reference sequence). The length of the CDR3 is 17 residues. CDR3 sequence: CATSRDIGVVGVHEQFF. The CDR3 bases are TGTGCCACCAGCAGAGATATTGGGGTAGTTGGGGTCCATGAGCAGTTCTTC.

V gene TRBV5-8 combines with J gene TRBJ2-7; 10 nucleotides agree with TRBD1. The V segment lost 4 bases and the J segment 1 base; nucleotides outside the gene matches: 2. Per germline, CDR1 SGHTS and CDR2 YDEGEE. This CDR3 is 14 amino acids long. DNA of the CDR3: TGTGCCAGCAGCCGGGACAGGGGATCCTACGAGCAGTACTTC. Translating it yields CASSRDRGSYEQYF.